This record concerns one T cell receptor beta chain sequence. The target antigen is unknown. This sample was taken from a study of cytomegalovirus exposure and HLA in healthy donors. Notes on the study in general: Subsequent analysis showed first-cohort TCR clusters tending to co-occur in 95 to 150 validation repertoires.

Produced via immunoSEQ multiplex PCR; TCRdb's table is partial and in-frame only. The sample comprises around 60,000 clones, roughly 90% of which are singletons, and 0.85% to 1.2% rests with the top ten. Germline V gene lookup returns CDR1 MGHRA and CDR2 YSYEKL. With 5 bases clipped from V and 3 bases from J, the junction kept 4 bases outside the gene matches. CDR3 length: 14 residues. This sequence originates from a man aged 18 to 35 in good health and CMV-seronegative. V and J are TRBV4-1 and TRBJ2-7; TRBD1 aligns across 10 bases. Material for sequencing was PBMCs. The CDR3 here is CASSLDRGVYEQYF. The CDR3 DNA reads TGCGCCAGCAGCTTGGACAGGGGGGTCTACGAGCAGTACTTC.